The 19 T cell receptor beta chains in this list originate from one sample, sequenced in a study of T cell repertoires in cytomegalovirus infection. TCRdb re-called the reads with MiXCR, one entry per CDR3 protein. Among roughly 700,000 distinct CDR3 sequences, around 32% were seen once, and the ten largest hold about 20%. Their target antigens are unknown. The source was cultured PBMCs, collected from culture after CMV antigen stimulation. These receptor sequences come from a human donor in good health (CMV status not recorded). Some clones in this sample may be carry-over from other donors' samples.

This clonotype was detected only once. The CDR3 reads CSASRHLEQYF. CDR3 DNA: TGCAGTGCTAGCCGACACCTCGAGCAGTACTTC. The chain recombines TRBV20-1 with TRBJ2-7; D not certain. This CDR3 spans 11 amino acids. From germline, CDR1 is DFQATT and CDR2 SNEGSKA (reference sequence). The V end was cut by 3 bases, the J end by 6 bases, with 9 bases between.

This clonotype was counted many times. This rearrangement joins TRBV7-2 to TRBJ2-3; D is uncertain. The CDR3 consists of 12 residues. Germline CDR1 and CDR2: SGHTA and FQGNSA. The germline V and J ends were trimmed by 1 base and 4 bases, with 3 bases remaining between them. The CDR3 is CASSLVPDTQYF. The CDR3 coding sequence is TGTGCCAGCAGCTTAGTCCCAGATACGCAGTATTTT.

In its sample, this clonotype was seen a few times. The chain is built from TRBV2 and TRBJ2-5, with 8 nucleotides matching TRBD2. V was pared by 3 bases and J by 1 base, with 4 bases of the junction left unmatched. Looked up from germline, CDR1 is SNHLY and CDR2 is FYNNEI. CDR3 length equals 15 residues. The CDR3 coding sequence is TGTGCCAGCAGTGACGTTAGCGGGGTCCAAGAGACCCAGTACTTC. It is translated as CASSDVSGVQETQYF.

This clonotype has only one observation. V is TRBV25-1 and J is TRBJ2-7; 10 nucleotides align to TRBD2. CDR3 length: 14 residues. Germline V gene sequence: CDR1 MGHDK, CDR2 SYGVNS. V lost 8 bases, J lost 1 base, and 5 bases stayed unmatched. The CDR3 loop reads CASRTSGISYEQYF. CDR3 in DNA: TGTGCCAGCCGTACTAGCGGGATTTCCTACGAGCAGTACTTC.

This rearrangement joins TRBV5-1 to TRBJ2-5; no clear D. Trimming removed 0 bases at V and 3 bases at J, with 6 bases between. Germline V gene lookup returns CDR1 SGHRS and CDR2 YFSETQ. The CDR3 sequence is 13 residues long. CDR3 protein: CASSLAAEETQYF. Written as DNA, the CDR3 is TGCGCCAGCAGCTTGGCGGCAGAAGAGACCCAGTACTTC.

The chain couples TRBV6-6 to TRBJ1-2; 7 nucleotides match TRBD1. J gave up 4 bases and V 4 bases, and 21 bases lay outside the gene matches. CDR1 MNHNY and CDR2 SVGAGI come from the germline V gene (reference sequence). There are 19 residues in the CDR3. The CDR3, as DNA: TGTGCCAGCAGTTCCGATTATTGGAACGACAGGGATCGATCCTATGGCTACACCTTC. It is translated as CASSSDYWNDRDRSYGYTF.

On this clonotype: The junction and the germline gene differ at one end; a read error may be behind it. V and J are TRBV7-9 and TRBJ2-5, with a weak D call TRBD1 (6 bases). Germline V gives CDR1 SEHNR, CDR2 FQNEAQ (reference sequence). This CDR3 region has 13 residues. The CDR3 DNA reads as TGTGCCAGCAGCTCTAGAACTGGGGACACGGAGGACTTC. Its protein product is CASSSRTGDTEDF.

The chain joins TRBV7-2 to TRBJ1-5, with D uncertain. The CDR3 covers 15 residues. Trimming cost V 1 base and J 11 bases, with 18 bases left between them. Germline V lookup: CDR1 SGHTA, CDR2 FQGNSA. CDR3: CASSLVAGQARAQHF. CDR3 nucleotide sequence: TGTGCCAGCAGCTTAGTCGCAGGCCAGGCCCGAGCCCAGCATTTT.

The chain is built from TRBV7-9 and TRBJ2-7; 14 bases agree with TRBD2. This CDR3 is built from 20 residues. The germline V gene encodes CDR1 SEHNR and CDR2 FQNEAQ (reference sequence). V was pared by 1 base and J by 3 bases, with 14 bases of the junction left unmatched. The CDR3 protein is CASSLDGGTSGSIISYEQYF. CDR3 sequence (DNA): TGTGCCAGCAGCTTAGATGGTGGGACTAGCGGGAGTATTATCAGCTACGAGCAGTACTTC.

The rearrangement joins TRBV28 to TRBJ2-7; D is perhaps TRBD1 (8 bases). Germline V gene lookup returns CDR1 MDHEN and CDR2 SYDVKM. This CDR3 region has 14 residues. V was pared by 5 bases and J by 7 bases, with 18 bases between. The CDR3: CASSPQGGRGEQYF. The CDR3 DNA is TGTGCCAGCAGTCCACAGGGGGGGAGGGGGGAGCAGTACTTC. The complete variable domain, with remaining parts taken from reference TRBV28 and TRBJ2-7, reads DVKVTQSSRYLVKRTGEKVFLECVQDMDHENMFWYRQDPGLGLRLIYFSYDVKMKEKGDIPEGYSVSREKKERFSLILESASTNQTSMYLCASSPQGGRGEQYFGPGTRLTVT.

The chain carries TRBV4-3 and TRBJ2-5, with 7 bases fitting TRBD1. Germline loops: CDR1 LGHNA, CDR2 YSLEER. After removal of 0 bases from V and 5 bases from J, the junction contained 6 bases not matched to a gene. This CDR3 spans 15 amino acids. CDR3 nucleotides: TGCGCCAGCAGCCAAGAGGTGACAGGGCGGGAGACCCAGTACTTC. This codes for CASSQEVTGRETQYF.

This clonotype was detected a few times. The genes are TRBV28 and TRBJ2-3; D unclear. Germline V gene lookup returns CDR1 MDHEN and CDR2 SYDVKM. Trimming pared 6 bases from V and 5 bases from J, leaving 6 bases between. This CDR3 comprises 11 residues. CDR3 in amino acids: CASSVRDTQYF. CDR3 sequence (DNA): TGTGCCAGCAGCGTTAGAGATACGCAGTATTTT.

In its sample, this clonotype was seen a few times. The V call is TRBV11-2, the J call TRBJ2-7; the D gene is possibly TRBD2 (5 bases). The CDR3 sequence is 16 residues long. The germline CDR1 and CDR2 sequences are SGHAT and FQNNGV. V lost 4 bases and J 2 bases, leaving 18 bases between the germline ends. CDR3 in amino acids: CASSSTPGDGTYEQYF. In nucleotides, the CDR3 is TGTGCCAGCAGCTCAACCCCCGGGGATGGAACCTACGAGCAGTACTTC. Combining the CDR3 with reference TRBV11-2 and TRBJ2-7 gives the whole variable domain EAGVAQSPRYKIIEKRQSVAFWCNPISGHATLYWYQQILGQGPKLLIQFQNNGVVDDSQLPKDRFSAERLKGVDSTLKIQPAKLEDSAVYLCASSSTPGDGTYEQYFGPGTRLTVT.

The V gene is TRBV12-3 or TRBV12-4, the J gene TRBJ2-1; D not resolved. This CDR3 has 12 residues. Trimming took 6 bases from V and 8 from J, leaving 11 bases between them. The chain's CDR3 is CASSPDGHEQFF. The CDR3 nucleotides are TGTGCCAGCAGCCCTGACGGACATGAGCAGTTCTTC.

This clonotype was seen more than once but under ten times. The CDR3 here is CSARDPLALNEQFF. The CDR3 DNA sequence: TGCAGTGCTAGAGATCCCCTAGCACTCAATGAGCAGTTCTTC. The chain carries TRBV20-1 and TRBJ2-1; tentative D call: TRBD2 (5 bases). Trimming shortened V by 0 bases and J by 6 bases, and 12 bases separated the two germline ends. CDR1 is DFQATT and CDR2 is SNEGSKA in the germline V gene (reference sequence). The CDR3 is made up of 14 amino acids.

This clonotype was detected only a few times. The chain couples TRBV7-6 to TRBJ2-7, with D possibly being TRBD2 (7 bases). The CDR3 has 15 residues. Trimming cost V 5 bases and J 6 bases, with 20 bases left between them. The germline V gene has CDR1 SGHVS and CDR2 FNYEAQ. The CDR3 reads CASSQGGGQSGEQYF. Here the CDR3 DNA reads TGTGCCAGCAGCCAGGGAGGGGGACAATCGGGCGAGCAGTACTTC.

Only a few counts were recorded for this clonotype. The chain couples TRBV11-2 to TRBJ1-2, with no clear D. Trimming took 4 bases from V and 4 from J, leaving 10 bases between them. The germline V gene encodes CDR1 SGHAT and CDR2 FQNNGV. The CDR3 covers 13 residues. The CDR3 protein is CASSYVEGYGYTF. CDR3 in DNA: TGTGCCAGCAGCTACGTCGAGGGCTATGGCTACACCTTC.

This clonotype was detected once. CDR3 bases: TGCAGTGCCAGGAGGACCAGCAGAGGCAATGAGCAGTTCTTC. Protein: CSARRTSRGNEQFF. The genes are TRBV20-1 and TRBJ2-1; tentatively, D is TRBD2 (5 bases). Per germline, CDR1 DFQATT and CDR2 SNEGSKA (reference sequence). V lost 6 bases, J lost 6 bases, and 18 bases lay in between. This CDR3 has 14 residues.

The genes are TRBV6-6 and TRBJ2-1; D uncertain. Trimming left V 0 bases short and J 4 bases short, with 13 bases between. The CDR3 is 16 amino acids. Germline V gene data show CDR1 as MNHNY and CDR2 as SVGAGI (reference sequence). CDR3 nucleotides: TGTGCCAGCAGTTACTCTAGGGATTACATTTACAATGAGCAGTTCTTC. Translating gives CASSYSRDYIYNEQFF.